The 9 T cell receptor beta chains given below trace back to one sample, sequenced in a study of human T cells and chemical hapten exposure. TCRdb independently ran MiXCR on the RACE reads; one entry per CDR3 protein. The data contain roughly 50,000 distinct CDR3 sequences, just under 10% of them singletons. Documented time point: patch test 2, 6 weeks after DPC sensitization. Treatment noted: therapeutic diphenylcyclopropenone sensitization with weekly scalp DPC. This specimen consisted of whole blood, obtained in connection with sensitization to the hapten diphenylcyclopropenone (DPC). These receptors originate from a woman in her 50s with alopecia areata. Some clones in this sample may be carry-over from other donors' samples.

In its sample, this clonotype was seen many times. The chain uses TRBV24-1 and TRBJ2-3; either TRBD1 or TRBD2 may fit D (5 bases each). Germline assignment: CDR1 KGHDR and CDR2 SFDVKD. The CDR3 runs 17 residues. V was shortened by 4 bases and J by 2 bases, with 18 bases between the two germline ends. Here the CDR3 DNA reads TGTGCCACCAGTGACGGTGGGACCCCGACAGACACAGATACGCAGTATTTT. It specifies CATSDGGTPTDTDTQYF.

Within the sample, this clonotype is medium-sized. The chain employs TRBV20-1 and TRBJ2-7; D is ambiguous. There are 17 residues in the CDR3. Trimming left V 0 bases short and J 2 bases short, with 20 bases between. CDR1 DFQATT and CDR2 SNEGSKA come from the germline V gene (reference sequence). The CDR3 loop is CSARDDYTRTSAYEQYF. The CDR3, as DNA: TGCAGTGCTAGAGACGATTACACCCGGACGTCCGCCTACGAGCAGTACTTC.

This chain links TRBV11-3 with TRBJ2-3; a possible D gene is TRBD2 (6 bases). CDR1 and CDR2 from the germline V gene are SGHNT and YENEEA. V was pared by 3 bases and J by 2 bases, with 12 bases between. The CDR3 has 15 amino acids. CDR3 sequence: CASSLEGRPTDTQYF. CDR3 nucleotides: TGTGCCAGCAGCTTGGAGGGGAGACCCACAGATACGCAGTATTTT.

This clonotype occurred many times. This rearrangement joins TRBV18 to TRBJ1-2, with 9 bases matching TRBD1. With V trimmed by 3 bases and J by 2 bases, 1 base remained unmatched. CDR1 KGHSH and CDR2 LQKENI come from the germline V gene. The CDR3 runs to 14 residues. The CDR3 sequence: CASSPGQGNYGYTF. The CDR3 DNA reads as TGTGCCAGCTCACCTGGACAGGGGAACTATGGCTACACCTTC. The whole variable domain, remainder taken from reference TRBV18 and TRBJ1-2, is NAGVMQNPRHLVRRRGQEARLRCSPMKGHSHVYWYRQLPEEGLKFMVYLQKENIIDESGMPKERFSAEFPKEGPSILRIQQVVRGDSAAYFCASSPGQGNYGYTFGSGTRLTVV.

This clonotype was observed a handful of times. The J gene is TRBJ2-7, the V gene TRBV9, with no clear D. The germline V gene encodes CDR1 SGDLS and CDR2 YYNGEE. The CDR3 sequence is 11 residues long. V lost 3 bases, J lost 3 bases, and 4 bases lay in between. The CDR3 is CASSADYEQYF. CDR3 in DNA: TGTGCCAGCAGCGCCGACTACGAGCAGTACTTC. Full variable domain (outside the CDR3, taken from reference TRBV9 and TRBJ2-7): DSGVTQTPKHLITATGQRVTLRCSPRSGDLSVYWYQQSLDQGLQFLIQYYNGEERAKGNILERFSAQQFPDLHSELNLSSLELGDSALYFCASSADYEQYFGPGTRLTVT.

This CDR3 is CASSSYRGQETQYF. The CDR3 nucleotides are TGTGCCAGCAGTTCCTACAGGGGGCAGGAGACCCAGTACTTC. The chain recombines TRBV12-3 or TRBV12-4 with TRBJ2-5; 9 bases agree with TRBD1. The CDR3 length is 14 residues. The junction had 5 bases not matched to a gene; V was cut back by 4 bases and J by 5 bases.

V is TRBV7-9 and J is TRBJ1-2, with 7 bases identical to TRBD1. This CDR3 spans 17 amino acids. With 0 bases clipped from V and 3 bases from J, the junction kept 10 bases outside the gene matches. Germline loops: CDR1 SEHNR, CDR2 FQNEAQ (reference sequence). CDR3 nucleotide sequence: TGTGCCAGCAGCTTAGCGAGCGGAGGGGGCCGGCACTATGGCTACACCTTC. This translates into CASSLASGGGRHYGYTF.

This clonotype has ten or more counts. The chain is built from TRBV7-6 and TRBJ1-2; D remains ambiguous. The CDR3 has 15 amino acids. From germline, CDR1 is SGHVS and CDR2 FNYEAQ. V lost 2 bases and J 2 bases, leaving 12 bases between the germline ends. CDR3 protein: CASSLPGRTNYGYTF. The CDR3 nucleotides read TGTGCCAGCAGCTTACCCGGCAGGACCAACTATGGCTACACCTTC.

This clonotype was seen a few times. The chain carries TRBV5-4 and TRBJ1-1; D ambiguous. The CDR3 length is 14 residues. Germline V gives CDR1 SGHNT, CDR2 YYREEE (reference sequence). V lost 1 base and J 5 bases, leaving 12 bases between the germline ends. CDR3 region: CASSLQRGRTEAFF. CDR3 nucleotide sequence: TGTGCCAGCAGCTTGCAACGGGGAAGGACTGAAGCTTTCTTT. The variable domain in full, completed from reference TRBV5-4 and TRBJ1-1, reads ETGVTQSPTHLIKTRGQQVTLRCSSQSGHNTVSWYQQALGQGPQFIFQYYREEENGRGNFPPRFSGLQFPNYSSELNVNALELDDSALYLCASSLQRGRTEAFFGQGTRLTVV.